This record concerns one T cell receptor (beta chain) sequence. The antigen is undetermined. Trimming removed 6 bases at V and 4 bases at J, with 12 bases between. The germline V gene encodes CDR1 SGHTA and CDR2 FQGNSA. The CDR3 has 14 residues. These data belong to a study of T-cell reconstitution after alpha-beta-depleted transplantation in children. Whole-study results and caveats: Elevated TCRbeta diversity at day 60 was traced, in some patients, to surviving recipient T cells and thymic progenitors. One year post-transplant, T-cell counts and diversity were largely derived from T cells produced anew. Reported findings indicate that, about two months after transplant, alpha-beta T cells came from several hundred expanded clones, which were derived from non-depleted graft cells.

Using unique molecular identifiers, the investigators prepared the TCRbeta library. TCRdb used MiXCR to reprocess the PCR reads, holding one entry per CDR3 protein. Of under 850,000 distinct CDR3 sequences listed, around 13% are singletons. This TCR was recovered from a girl aged 2 to 10 with congenital amegakaryocytic thrombocytopenia, due to receive a stem cell transplant. The genes are TRBV7-2 and TRBJ2-2; the D gene is possibly TRBD2 (5 bases). Source: PBMCs, taken before TCRalphabeta/CD19-depleted stem cell transplant. CDR3 residues: CASSSTGVTGELFF. The CDR3 nucleotides are TGTGCCAGCAGTTCAACCGGGGTCACCGGGGAGCTGTTTTTT.